A single TCR beta chain is shown here with its context. The antigen is not known. The sample belongs to a study of T cell responses to AZD1222 COVID-19 vaccine. Measured with immunoSEQ multiplex PCR; TCRdb has only the in-frame clones, and not every one. Of around 44,000 clones listed, 86% were seen once; the top ten hold 5.5% to 8%. The V gene lost 0 bases and the J gene lost 4 bases, with 18 bases spanning the gap. The CDR3 has 16 amino acids. Germline V gene sequence: CDR1 GTSNPN, CDR2 SVGIG (reference sequence). The study's findings and limits: Repertoires were sampled only after the peak T cell response. Clonal diversity was possibly underestimated, and white British individuals and females predominated among donors.

The sequencing here drew on peripheral blood, taken 28 days after the second AZD1222 dose. The chain employs TRBV30 and TRBJ1-2, with a tentative D call TRBD1 (5 bases). The sequence derives from an adult who received the AZD1222 COVID-19 vaccine. This chain's CDR3 is CAWSVVRGLDTYGYTF. The CDR3 DNA sequence: TGTGCCTGGAGTGTCGTCCGGGGCCTAGACACCTATGGCTACACCTTC.